One sample yielded the 20 T cell receptor beta chains listed below, sequenced in a study of T cells in localized non-small cell lung cancer. The assay was immunoSEQ multiplex PCR, and TCRdb's table has in-frame clones only and misses some. In the table there are about 59,000 clones, approximately 89% of which are singletons. Sequences were derived from peripheral blood, sampled before any cancer treatment. These receptors were collected from a man aged 35 to 69 with stage I lung adenocarcinoma.

The J gene is TRBJ1-5, the V gene TRBV9; D might be TRBD1 (6 bases). V lost 0 bases and J lost 5, with 9 bases in between. The germline V gene has CDR1 SGDLS and CDR2 YYNGEE. The CDR3 has 14 amino acids. In DNA, the CDR3 is TGTGCCAGCAGCGTAGGGGACACTCATCAGCCCCAGCATTTT. Protein product: CASSVGDTHQPQHF.

This chain connects TRBV19 to TRBJ2-1; 7 nucleotides agree with TRBD2. CDR1 is LNHDA, CDR2 SQIVND, per germline (reference sequence). This CDR3 comprises 15 residues. J lost 2 bases, V lost 4 bases, and 5 bases had no gene match. The CDR3 protein is CASSKTGTTYNEQFF. CDR3 DNA sequence: TGTGCCAGTAGTAAAACCGGGACTACCTACAATGAGCAGTTCTTC.

The rearrangement uses TRBV18 and TRBJ1-2, with 7 nucleotides matching TRBD1. CDR3 length: 17 residues. Unmatched junction bases numbered 12, after V lost 3 bases and J lost 2 bases. CDR1 is KGHSH and CDR2 is LQKENI in the germline V gene. The CDR3 bases are TGTGCCAGCTCACCCCGACCCGACCCAGGGGGGAACTATGGCTACACCTTC. Protein product: CASSPRPDPGGNYGYTF.

The genes are TRBV30 and TRBJ1-4, with 8 bases lining up with TRBD1. Losses at the gene ends were 2 bases for V and 2 bases for J; bases not matched to a gene: 10. Per germline, CDR1 GTSNPN and CDR2 SVGIG (reference sequence). The CDR3 runs 17 residues. This CDR3 reads CAWSTTGQGWTNEKLFF. The CDR3 DNA reads TGTGCCTGGAGTACAACCGGACAGGGCTGGACTAATGAAAAACTGTTTTTT.

Only one count was recorded for this clone. The V gene is TRBV6-5, the J gene TRBJ2-5; D might be TRBD1 (5 bases). Germline lookup yields CDR1 MNHEY and CDR2 SVGAGI. V was pared by 0 bases and J by 4 bases, with 12 bases between. The CDR3 length is 15 residues. CDR3 sequence: CASSYSGRARETQYF. The CDR3 coding sequence is TGTGCCAGCAGTTACTCGGGCAGGGCCCGAGAGACCCAGTACTTC.

The rearrangement joins TRBV19 to TRBJ2-7, with 7 bases that match TRBD2. This CDR3 has 13 residues. V dropped 4 bases and J dropped 0; count of bases not matched to a gene: 0. Germline loops: CDR1 LNHDA, CDR2 SQIVND (reference sequence). The CDR3 region is CASSRTSSYEQYF. As DNA, the CDR3 is TGTGCCAGTAGTAGGACTAGCTCCTACGAGCAGTACTTC.

V is TRBV30 and J is TRBJ2-5; D is uncertain. CDR1 and CDR2 (germline): GTSNPN, SVGIG (reference sequence). Trimming cost V 0 bases and J 4 bases, with 3 bases left between them. The CDR3 is 11 residues long. CDR3 nucleotides: TGTGCCTGGAGTGTGTCAGAGACCCAGTACTTC. Its translation: CAWSVSETQYF.

V gene TRBV4-1 combines with J gene TRBJ1-6; D might be TRBD1 (5 bases). Trimming pared 4 bases from V and 7 bases from J, leaving 14 bases between. The CDR3 sequence is 15 residues long. Germline CDR1 is MGHRA and CDR2 is YSYEKL. This CDR3 reads CASSLGDRGNSPLHF. The CDR3 DNA follows: TGCGCCAGCAGCCTGGGGGACCGGGGGAATTCACCCCTCCACTTT.

CDR3 sequence reads: CASSIGQGERKTQYF. CDR3 bases: TGTGCCAGCAGTATAGGACAGGGTGAAAGAAAGACCCAGTACTTC. The rearrangement links TRBV9 to TRBJ2-5; 8 positions agree with TRBD1. The CDR3 runs to 15 residues. From germline, CDR1 is SGDLS and CDR2 YYNGEE. V was pared by 5 bases and J by 6 bases, with 12 bases of the junction left unmatched.

V and J are TRBV29-1 and TRBJ1-4; 10 bases map to TRBD1. V gave up 4 bases and J gave up 7 bases; unmatched junction bases: 0. The germline V gene has CDR1 SQVTM and CDR2 ANQGSEA. There are 12 residues in the CDR3. The DNA of the CDR3 is TGCAGCGTTGGGACAGGGGGTGAAAAACTGTTTTTT. Translating gives CSVGTGGEKLFF.

This clone appeared a single time. The J gene is TRBJ2-7, the V gene TRBV11-3; 7 bases line up with TRBD1. Germline CDR1 is SGHNT and CDR2 is YENEEA. V was clipped by 5 bases and J by 2 bases; unmatched bases: 12. There are 16 residues in the CDR3. This chain's CDR3 is CASSPLRTGNPYEQYF. CDR3 in DNA: TGTGCCAGCAGCCCCCTCCGGACAGGAAACCCCTACGAGCAGTACTTC.

This clone was picked up one time. The chain is built from TRBV4-1 and TRBJ2-7, with 12 bases matching TRBD2. V lost 2 bases and J lost 7; bases outside the gene matches: 12. This CDR3 region has 17 residues. In germline, CDR1 is MGHRA, CDR2 YSYEKL. CDR3 sequence: CASSQTGSGLAGREQYF. For the CDR3, the DNA is TGCGCCAGCAGCCAAACCGGGTCGGGACTAGCGGGTCGTGAGCAGTACTTC.

The V call is TRBV18, the J call TRBJ1-3; TRBD1 aligns across 7 bases. From germline, CDR1 is KGHSH and CDR2 LQKENI. V lost 3 bases to trimming and J lost 3 bases; unmatched junction nucleotides: 2. The CDR3 has 14 amino acids. The DNA of the CDR3 is TGTGCCAGCTCACCGGACAGGAGTGGAAACACCATATATTTT. This codes for CASSPDRSGNTIYF.

This chain links TRBV7-2 with TRBJ2-7, with 7 nucleotides matching TRBD1. V gave up 6 bases and J gave up 0 bases; unmatched junction bases: 5. The CDR3 has 14 residues. CDR1 is SGHTA, CDR2 FQGNSA, per germline. CDR3 sequence reads: CASRPSGGSYEQYF. The CDR3 DNA reads TGTGCCAGCAGACCATCAGGGGGCTCCTACGAGCAGTACTTC.

CDR3 loop: CASSRGQGVYEQYF. Written as DNA, the CDR3 is TGTGCCAGCAGCCGCGGACAGGGGGTATACGAGCAGTACTTC. V is TRBV27 and J is TRBJ2-7, with 10 bases lining up with TRBD1. Looked up from germline, CDR1 is MNHEY and CDR2 is SMNVEV (reference sequence). The ends lost 6 bases at V and 4 bases at J; junction bases unmatched: 6. This CDR3 is built from 14 residues.

V and J are TRBV2 and TRBJ2-2; no definite D call. V was shortened by 1 base and J by 0 bases, with 6 bases between the two germline ends. Germline V gives CDR1 SNHLY, CDR2 FYNNEI. The CDR3 has 15 amino acids. The CDR3 nucleotides read TGTGCCAGCAGTGAAGAGGCGTCGAACACCGGGGAGCTGTTTTTT. Protein product: CASSEEASNTGELFF.

This clone was observed once. The gene calls are TRBV18 and TRBJ2-1, with 8 bases matching TRBD2. Per the germline V gene, CDR1 is KGHSH and CDR2 is LQKENI. After removal of 3 bases from V and 3 bases from J, the junction contained 10 bases not matched to a gene. The CDR3 sequence is 17 residues long. The DNA for the CDR3 is TGTGCCAGCTCACCTGGACGGGAGGGTCCGATCTACAATGAGCAGTTCTTC. Translation gives CASSPGREGPIYNEQFF.

The chain joins TRBV4-1 to TRBJ2-7, with 13 bases identical to TRBD2. Germline CDR1 is MGHRA and CDR2 is YSYEKL. This CDR3 has 21 residues. Losses at the gene ends were 0 bases for V and 0 bases for J; bases not matched to a gene: 14. CDR3 sequence (DNA): TGCGCCAGCAGCCAAGACCTTACACTAGCGGGAGGGCTCTGGGGCTCCTACGAGCAGTACTTC. Translation: CASSQDLTLAGGLWGSYEQYF.

The chain employs TRBV5-1 and TRBJ2-1, with TRBD2 identical over 12 bases. Germline V gene data show CDR1 as SGHRS and CDR2 as YFSETQ. CDR3 size: 17 residues. V shed 3 bases, J shed 8 bases, and the junction held 12 bases outside the gene matches. CDR3 DNA: TGCGCCAGCAGCTCGAACAGCGGGACTAGCGGGTTCTATGAGCAGTTCTTC. This gives the protein CASSSNSGTSGFYEQFF.

The chain carries TRBV7-2 and TRBJ2-5, with 7 bases that match TRBD1. The CDR3 totals 16 residues. V shed 4 bases, J shed 0 bases, and the junction held 8 bases outside the gene matches. The germline CDR1 and CDR2 sequences are SGHTA and FQGNSA. In DNA, the CDR3 is TGTGCCAGCAGCTCAGCCCCCAGGGGGAACCAAGAGACCCAGTACTTC. This codes for CASSSAPRGNQETQYF.